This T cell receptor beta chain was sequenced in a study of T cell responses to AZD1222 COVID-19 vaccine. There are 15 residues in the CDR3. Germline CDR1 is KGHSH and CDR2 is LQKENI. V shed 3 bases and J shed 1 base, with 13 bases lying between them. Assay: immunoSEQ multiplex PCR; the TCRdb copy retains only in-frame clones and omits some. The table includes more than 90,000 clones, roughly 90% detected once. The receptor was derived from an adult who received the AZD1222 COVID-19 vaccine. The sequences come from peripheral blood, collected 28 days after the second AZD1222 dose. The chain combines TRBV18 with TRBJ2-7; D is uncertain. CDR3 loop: CASSPRSTSSYEQYF. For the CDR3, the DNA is TGTGCCAGCTCACCGCGTTCGACCAGTTCCTACGAGCAGTACTTC.